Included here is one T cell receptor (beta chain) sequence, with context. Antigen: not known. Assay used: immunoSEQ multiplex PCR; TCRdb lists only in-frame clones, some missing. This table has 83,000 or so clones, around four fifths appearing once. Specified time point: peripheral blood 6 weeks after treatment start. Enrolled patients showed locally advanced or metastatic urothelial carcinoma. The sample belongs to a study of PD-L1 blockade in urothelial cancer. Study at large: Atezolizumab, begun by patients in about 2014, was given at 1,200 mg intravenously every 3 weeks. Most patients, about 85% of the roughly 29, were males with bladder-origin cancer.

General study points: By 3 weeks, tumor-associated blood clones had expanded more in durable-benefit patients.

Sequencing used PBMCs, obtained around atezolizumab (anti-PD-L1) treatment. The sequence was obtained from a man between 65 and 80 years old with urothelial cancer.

CDR3 protein: CASSLGGQGKGKLFF. The CDR3 coding sequence is TGTGCCAGCAGCTTAGGCGGACAGGGAAAGGGAAAACTGTTTTTT. The gene calls are TRBV13 and TRBJ1-4; 8 bases agree with TRBD1. Germline lookup yields CDR1 PRHDT and CDR2 FYEKMQ (reference sequence). Losses at the gene ends were 0 bases for V and 10 bases for J; bases not matched to a gene: 7. The CDR3 loop spans 15 amino acids.